These 10 T cell receptor beta chains came from one sample sequenced in a study of early stage breast cancer tumors. Here immunoSEQ multiplex PCR was the method, and the copy in TCRdb shows in-frame clones only, minus some. Of roughly 25,000 clones in the sample, around 70% were seen once. The sample consisted of breast tumor tissue. These receptors were taken from a person between 55 and 69 years old with breast cancer.

Within the sample, this clone is medium-sized (0.01 to 0.1%). This sequence joins TRBV7-9 and TRBJ2-7; possibly TRBD1 for D (5 bases). Trimming shortened V by 6 bases and J by 4 bases, and 7 bases separated the two germline ends. The CDR3 contains 11 residues. Germline V gene sequence: CDR1 SEHNR, CDR2 FQNEAQ (reference sequence). This chain's CDR3 is CASRGLYEQYF. Written as DNA, the CDR3 is TGTGCCAGCAGGGGGCTTTACGAGCAGTACTTC.

J is TRBJ2-2 and V is TRBV30; possibly TRBD1 for D (5 bases). This CDR3 has 14 amino acids. V dropped 4 bases and J dropped 2 bases, with 11 bases sitting between them. Germline CDR1 is GTSNPN and CDR2 is SVGIG (reference sequence). The CDR3 DNA reads as TGTGCCTGGACTAGACAGCTTAACACCGGGGAGCTGTTTTTT. Amino acid sequence: CAWTRQLNTGELFF.

The chain is built from TRBV6-6 and TRBJ2-2; D gene unclear. The germline V and J ends were trimmed by 5 bases and 0 bases, with 7 bases remaining between them. Germline V gene lookup returns CDR1 MNHNY and CDR2 SVGAGI (reference sequence). This CDR3 is 14 amino acids long. This CDR3 is CASSPRANTGELFF. The DNA for the CDR3 is TGTGCCAGCAGTCCCCGGGCGAACACCGGGGAGCTGTTTTTT.

This rearrangement joins TRBV2 to TRBJ2-2, with D perhaps matching TRBD2 (5 bases). The CDR3 totals 14 residues. V lost 6 bases to trimming and J lost 4 bases, with 12 bases between them. Germline CDR1 SNHLY, CDR2 FYNNEI. CDR3 region: CASRLQGSTGELFF. The CDR3 DNA follows: TGTGCCAGCAGATTGCAAGGGAGCACCGGGGAGCTGTTTTTT.

This clone was seen more than once but under ten times. The chain joins TRBV10-1 to TRBJ2-3, with 11 bases lining up with TRBD2. Germline V gives CDR1 WNHNN, CDR2 SYGVQD (reference sequence). The CDR3 spans 15 residues. Germline trimming cut 6 bases from V and 2 bases from J; bases unmatched to any gene: 4. The CDR3 loop reads CASSETSGATDTQYF. The CDR3 bases are TGCGCCAGCAGCGAGACTAGCGGGGCCACAGATACGCAGTATTTT.

This chain connects TRBV29-1 to TRBJ1-2; 10 nucleotides align to TRBD1. V shed 7 bases and J 6 bases; nucleotides not matched to a gene: 14. This CDR3 has 15 amino acids. Germline loops: CDR1 SQVTM, CDR2 ANQGSEA. The CDR3 loop is CSALEFFGTGDGYTF. The CDR3, as DNA: TGCAGCGCCCTGGAATTTTTCGGGACAGGGGATGGCTACACCTTC.

The chain has TRBV11-3 and TRBJ2-6; D might be TRBD2 (7 bases). This CDR3 contains 14 residues. The V end lost 4 bases, the J end lost 9 bases, and 13 bases lay between the germline ends. Germline V lookup: CDR1 SGHNT, CDR2 YENEEA. The CDR3 DNA reads TGTGCCAGCAGCTCTAGGGGGGGCTTCAACGTCCTGACTTTC. Its protein product is CASSSRGGFNVLTF.

This sequence joins TRBV27 and TRBJ1-2; D is possibly TRBD1 (5 bases). CDR1 and CDR2 (germline): MNHEY, SMNVEV (reference sequence). The CDR3 loop spans 14 amino acids. Deletions cut 6 bases from V and 8 bases from J, with 19 bases between. The CDR3, as DNA: TGTGCCAGCAGGGGGAGGGACTACCTTGAGGGCTACACCTTC. Encoded protein: CASRGRDYLEGYTF.

The chain links TRBV4-3 to TRBJ2-4; 7 nucleotides align to TRBD2. Germline V gives CDR1 LGHNA, CDR2 YSLEER. After removal of 5 bases from V and 1 base from J, the junction contained 14 bases not matched to a gene. The CDR3 is made up of 18 amino acids. CDR3 region: CASSAQVLAAFAKNIQYF. For the CDR3, the DNA is TGCGCCAGCAGCGCACAGGTTCTAGCGGCCTTCGCCAAAAACATTCAGTACTTC.

This rearrangement joins TRBV5-1 to TRBJ2-1; TRBD1 matches at 9 bases. Looked up from germline, CDR1 is SGHRS and CDR2 is YFSETQ. Germline trimming cut 4 bases from V and 5 bases from J; bases unmatched to any gene: 10. The CDR3 runs to 16 residues. In DNA, the CDR3 is TGCGCCAGCAGCACATCCGGGACAGGGACCAACAATGAGCAGTTCTTC. This translates into CASSTSGTGTNNEQFF.